The 17 T cell receptor beta chains below come from one sample, sequenced in a study of CD8 T cells in ankylosing spondylitis. Whole-study results and caveats: What seemed typical of ankylosing spondylitis blood was a TCR beta motif built from several highly homologous variants.

What these receptors recognize is not known. MiXCR was run by TCRdb on the 5' RACE reads, yielding one entry per CDR3 protein. The sample contains approximately 550,000 distinct CDR3 sequences, 9.5% to 15% of which appear only once. The sequenced sample consisted of blood, either unsorted or a sorted T cell fraction (not recorded which). All receptors derive from a male donor with ankylosing spondylitis.

J is TRBJ2-2 and V is TRBV5-1; D unresolved. The length of the CDR3 is 13 residues. Germline V gene sequence: CDR1 SGHRS, CDR2 YFSETQ. V was trimmed by 1 base and J by 8 bases, leaving 9 bases between them. The CDR3 DNA is TGCGCCAGCAGCTTGCCAAAACAGGGGGAGCTGTTTTTT. Protein sequence: CASSLPKQGELFF.

There are a few counts of this clonotype. The rearrangement joins TRBV11-1 to TRBJ2-1, with 15 bases that match TRBD2. After removal of 4 bases from V and 8 bases from J, the junction contained 18 bases not matched to a gene. This CDR3 contains 20 residues. Germline V gene sequence: CDR1 SGHAT, CDR2 FQDESV (reference sequence). CDR3 sequence reads: CASSSLRTSGRAGTPYEQFF. CDR3 DNA sequence: TGTGCCAGCAGCTCACTCCGGACTAGCGGGAGGGCCGGGACTCCATATGAGCAGTTCTTC.

This clonotype was picked up many times. This sequence joins TRBV3-1 and TRBJ2-5; TRBD1 aligns across 7 bases. Germline CDR1 is LGHDT and CDR2 is YNNKEL (reference sequence). The CDR3 covers 13 residues. Trimming at V came to 2 bases and at J to 5 bases, leaving 2 bases not matched to a gene. The CDR3 loop is CASSQTGVETQYF. DNA for the CDR3: TGTGCCAGCAGCCAAACAGGGGTGGAGACCCAGTACTTC.

This clonotype has more than one count but fewer than ten. The chain uses TRBV7-9 and TRBJ2-3; D uncertain. V shed 3 bases and J shed 2 bases, with 6 bases lying between them. The germline V gene has CDR1 SEHNR and CDR2 FQNEAQ (reference sequence). This CDR3 has 13 amino acids. The CDR3 nucleotides are TGTGCCAGCAGCTTCGACTCCACAGATACGCAGTATTTT. Amino acids: CASSFDSTDTQYF.

The V call is TRBV5-4, the J call TRBJ2-1; D call uncertain. The germline V and J ends were trimmed by 3 bases and 7 bases, with 14 bases remaining between them. The V gene's germline CDR1 is SGHNT and CDR2 YYREEE (reference sequence). The CDR3 runs 14 residues. CDR3 sequence reads: CASSSESSANEQFF. CDR3 bases: TGTGCCAGCAGCTCGGAATCCAGTGCGAATGAGCAGTTCTTC.

This clonotype was detected a few times. V usage is TRBV10-2 and J usage is TRBJ1-6; D is ambiguous. The CDR3 has 13 amino acids. The germline V and J ends were trimmed by 6 bases and 5 bases, with 8 bases remaining between them. Germline V gives CDR1 WSHSY, CDR2 SAAADI. The CDR3 region has the DNA TGCGCCAGCAGCGCGACCGATAATTCACCCCTCCACTTT. Translating gives CASSATDNSPLHF.

The V and J genes are TRBV12-3 or TRBV12-4 and TRBJ1-1, with TRBD1 matching 10 bases. The CDR3 extends over 18 amino acids. V lost 5 bases and J lost 3; bases outside the gene matches: 15. The CDR3: CASSKTSGTGERDTEAFF. In nucleotides, the CDR3 is TGTGCCAGCAGTAAAACCTCCGGGACAGGGGAGAGGGACACTGAAGCTTTCTTT.

This clonotype was detected a few times. The chain joins TRBV24-1 to TRBJ1-5, with 9 bases aligning to TRBD1. V lost 4 bases, J lost 7 bases, and 10 bases stayed unmatched. This CDR3 contains 16 residues. In germline, CDR1 is KGHDR, CDR2 SFDVKD. This CDR3 reads CATSDDLGQGNQPQHF. The DNA of the CDR3 is TGTGCCACCAGTGACGACCTAGGACAGGGGAACCAGCCCCAGCATTTT.

The CDR3 bases are TGCAGCGTCCTTGGGTTGATTGACACTGAAGCTTTCTTT. Protein product: CSVLGLIDTEAFF. The rearrangement links TRBV29-1 to TRBJ1-1; D gene ambiguous. Trimming left V 6 bases short and J 3 bases short, with 14 bases between. The CDR3 has 13 amino acids. The germline gives CDR1 SQVTM, CDR2 ANQGSEA. The entire variable domain, with the rest obtained from reference TRBV29-1 and TRBJ1-1, is as follows: SAVISQKPSRDICQRGTSLTIQCQVDSQVTMMFWYRQQPGQSLTLIATANQGSEATYESGFVIDKFPISRPNLTFSTLTVSNMSPEDSSIYLCSVLGLIDTEAFFGQGTRLTVV.

The chain joins TRBV5-1 to TRBJ2-7; 13 bases are a match to TRBD2. Looked up from germline, CDR1 is SGHRS and CDR2 is YFSETQ. The CDR3 is 15 residues long. The J segment lost 2 bases and the V segment lost 6 bases, leaving 5 bases of the junction unmatched. CDR3 sequence: CASTAGLAGTYEQYF. The CDR3 nucleotides read TGCGCCAGCACCGCGGGACTAGCGGGAACCTACGAGCAGTACTTC.

A few counts support this clonotype. The chain joins TRBV5-1 to TRBJ1-1, with a tentative D call TRBD1 (5 bases). Germline-derived CDR1 and CDR2 are SGHRS and YFSETQ. CDR3 length: 16 residues. V was clipped by 0 bases and J by 1 base, with 13 bases between them. CDR3 in DNA: TGCGCCAGCAGCTTGGGCTACGGGGCGCCGAACACTGAAGCTTTCTTT. Its translation is CASSLGYGAPNTEAFF.

This clonotype appeared many times. The CDR3 DNA is TGTGCCAGCAGGACTAGCGGGGAGACCACAGATACGCAGTATTTT. It encodes CASRTSGETTDTQYF. This chain links TRBV3-1 with TRBJ2-3; TRBD2 agrees at 11 bases. Germline CDR1 reads LGHDT; CDR2 reads YNNKEL (reference sequence). V was pared by 6 bases and J by 2 bases, with 4 bases of the junction left unmatched. CDR3 length equals 15 residues.

This clonotype occurred a few times. This chain uses TRBV5-1 with TRBJ2-2; D is undetermined. CDR3 size: 14 residues. CDR1 SGHRS and CDR2 YFSETQ come from the germline V gene. V lost 0 bases and J 6 bases, leaving 9 bases between the germline ends. CDR3 residues: CASSLEAAAGELFF. CDR3 DNA sequence: TGCGCCAGCAGCTTGGAGGCAGCCGCCGGGGAGCTGTTTTTT.

The chain has TRBV27 and TRBJ1-2; 7 bases map to TRBD1. Germline loops: CDR1 MNHEY, CDR2 SMNVEV (reference sequence). This CDR3 contains 15 residues. Trimming removed 8 bases from V and 5 bases from J; junction bases left unmatched: 14. The DNA for the CDR3 is TGTGCCAGCCTTTCGCCCGAGGGGGCGCGGTATGGCTACACCTTC. Protein sequence: CASLSPEGARYGYTF.

This clonotype was found a few times. The rearrangement uses TRBV29-1 and TRBJ2-7; TRBD1 matches at 7 bases. After removal of 3 bases from V and 3 bases from J, the junction contained 5 bases not matched to a gene. The V gene's germline CDR1 is SQVTM and CDR2 ANQGSEA. This CDR3 contains 13 residues. CDR3 sequence: CSVDGTDHYEQYF. The CDR3 coding sequence is TGCAGCGTTGACGGGACAGACCACTACGAGCAGTACTTC.

CDR3 sequence: CAISIDTDTQYF. In DNA, the CDR3 is TGTGCCATCAGTATAGACACAGATACGCAGTATTTT. The V gene is TRBV10-3, the J gene TRBJ2-3; no reliable D call. The CDR3 has 12 amino acids. CDR1 is ENHRY, CDR2 SYGVKD, per germline. V was shortened by 5 bases and J by 2 bases, with 5 bases between the two germline ends.

This clonotype was seen a few times. The chain combines TRBV10-3 with TRBJ2-3; 9 positions agree with TRBD2. This CDR3 is 15 amino acids long. From germline, CDR1 is ENHRY and CDR2 SYGVKD. V was pared by 10 bases and J by 0 bases, with 8 bases of the junction left unmatched. This CDR3 is CATSLTSGSTDTQYF. The CDR3 nucleotides read TGTGCCACATCCCTTACTAGCGGGAGCACAGATACGCAGTATTTT.